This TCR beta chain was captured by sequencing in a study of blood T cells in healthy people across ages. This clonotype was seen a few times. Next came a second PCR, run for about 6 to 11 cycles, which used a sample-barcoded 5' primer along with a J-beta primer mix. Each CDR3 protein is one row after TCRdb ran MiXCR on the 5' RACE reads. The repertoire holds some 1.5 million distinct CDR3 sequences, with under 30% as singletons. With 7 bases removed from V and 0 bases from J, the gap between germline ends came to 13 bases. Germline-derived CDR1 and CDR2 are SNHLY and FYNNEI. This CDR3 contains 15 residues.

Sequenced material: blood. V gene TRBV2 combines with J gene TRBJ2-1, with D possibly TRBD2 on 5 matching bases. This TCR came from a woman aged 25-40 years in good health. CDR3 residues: CASITEAGSYNEQFF. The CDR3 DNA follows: TGTGCCAGCATCACAGAGGCGGGCTCCTACAATGAGCAGTTCTTC.